These 14 T cell receptor beta chains originate from one sample sequenced in a study of radiotherapy plus CTLA-4 blockade in lung cancer. Sequencing was performed with immunoSEQ multiplex PCR; in TCRdb, only in-frame clones are kept and a portion is missing. Of roughly 50,000 clones listed, approximately 79% were seen once; the top ten hold 3% to 4%. The specimen was peripheral blood, collected from a patient treated with radiotherapy plus ipilimumab. These receptors were collected from a human donor with non-small cell lung cancer who had a partial response to radiotherapy plus ipilimumab.

This clone was recorded a few times. DNA for the CDR3: TGCGCCAGCAGCCCCCTACGCGGGGGCCCTCGGGACGAGCAGTACTTC. It is translated as CASSPLRGGPRDEQYF. V and J are TRBV4-1 and TRBJ2-7; perhaps TRBD2 as D (7 bases). Trimming took 4 bases from V and 5 from J, leaving 21 bases between them. The CDR3 consists of 16 residues. The germline V gene has CDR1 MGHRA and CDR2 YSYEKL.

The J gene is TRBJ2-5, the V gene TRBV7-9; 9 bases are shared with TRBD1. CDR1 SEHNR and CDR2 FQNEAQ come from the germline V gene (reference sequence). The V segment lost 7 bases and the J segment 1 base; nucleotides outside the gene matches: 10. The CDR3 extends over 16 amino acids. The CDR3 reads CASTSPRDRAQETQYF. Written as DNA, the CDR3 is TGTGCCAGCACCTCACCACGGGACAGGGCCCAAGAGACCCAGTACTTC.

The V call is TRBV7-9, the J call TRBJ2-2; TRBD1 matches at 8 bases. Germline CDR1 and CDR2: SEHNR and FQNEAQ (reference sequence). The CDR3 is 16 residues long. Trimming took 5 bases from V and 4 from J; bases not matched to a gene: 9. The CDR3 DNA reads as TGTGCCAGCAGCAGGACAGGGCTTAAGGGCACCGGGGAGCTGTTTTTT. It is translated as CASSRTGLKGTGELFF.

This chain links TRBV9 with TRBJ2-2; 10 bases are a match to TRBD2. V lost 0 bases, J lost 0 bases, and 5 bases stayed unmatched. Germline CDR1 and CDR2: SGDLS and YYNGEE. This CDR3 is 18 amino acids long. This CDR3 reads CASSVALAGAANTGELFF. In DNA form, the CDR3 reads TGTGCCAGCAGCGTAGCTCTAGCGGGGGCCGCGAACACCGGGGAGCTGTTTTTT.

This CDR3 reads CASLVSGANVLTF. Here the CDR3 DNA reads TGTGCCAGCCTCGTCTCTGGGGCCAACGTCCTGACTTTC. The genes are TRBV7-9 and TRBJ2-6, with D hard to call. The CDR3 totals 13 residues. Germline-derived CDR1 and CDR2 are SEHNR and FQNEAQ (reference sequence). V gave up 8 bases and J gave up 0 bases, with 5 bases separating them.

This clone was found a few times. V gene TRBV7-3 combines with J gene TRBJ2-1; 9 positions match TRBD2. J lost 8 bases, V lost 1 base, and 6 bases had no gene match. This CDR3 has 15 residues. Per germline, CDR1 SGHTA and CDR2 FQGTGA. The CDR3 DNA sequence: TGTGCCAGCAGCTTAAGCGGGGGGGTTCGGGATGAGCAGTTCTTC. It is translated as CASSLSGGVRDEQFF. The full variable domain, with the rest looked up from reference TRBV7-3 and TRBJ2-1, is GAGVSQTPSNKVTEKGKYVELRCDPISGHTALYWYRQSLGQGPEFLIYFQGTGAADDSGLPNDRFFAVRPEGSVSTLKIQRTERGDSAVYLCASSLSGGVRDEQFFGPGTRLTVL.

This clone has a single count. An end of the junction does not agree with germline; a read error may underlie this. CDR3 region: CASSLDSSGTDF. The CDR3 DNA reads TGTGCCAGCAGCTTAGATTCTAGCGGGACCGATTTT. This sequence joins TRBV11-2 and TRBJ2-3, with 9 bases that match TRBD2. The CDR3 totals 12 residues. Looked up from germline, CDR1 is SGHAT and CDR2 is FQNNGV.

The table lists this clone with a count of one. This rearrangement joins TRBV28 to TRBJ2-1; tentative D call: TRBD1 (5 bases). V lost 8 bases and J 4 bases, leaving 15 bases between the germline ends. CDR1 is MDHEN and CDR2 is SYDVKM in the germline V gene. The CDR3 is 14 residues long. The CDR3 loop reads CASRLRTPYNEQFF. In DNA, the CDR3 is TGTGCCAGCCGCCTAAGGACACCGTACAATGAGCAGTTCTTC.

The CDR3 is CASSLSGGRSSYNEQFF. CDR3 sequence (DNA): TGTGCCAGCAGCCTCAGCGGGGGCCGTAGCTCCTACAATGAGCAGTTCTTC. This chain uses TRBV28 with TRBJ2-1; 8 bases align to TRBD2. Germline V gene lookup returns CDR1 MDHEN and CDR2 SYDVKM. The ends lost 6 bases at V and 0 bases at J; junction bases unmatched: 10. The CDR3 totals 17 residues.

The gene calls are TRBV6-5 and TRBJ2-5, with 12 positions matching TRBD2. The DNA end favors TRBJ2-7, so the J call may be wrong. The CDR3 is made up of 16 amino acids. Looked up from germline, CDR1 is MNHEY and CDR2 is SVGAGI. CDR3 sequence reads: CASSYGTSGGRYEQYF. CDR3 in DNA: TGTGCCAGCAGTTACGGAACTAGCGGGGGGCGTTACGAGCAGTACTTC.

V gene TRBV2 combines with J gene TRBJ1-1; 8 bases map to TRBD1. CDR3 length: 15 residues. The V and J ends lost 6 bases and 2 bases, in that order; junction bases with no gene match: 8. Germline V gives CDR1 SNHLY, CDR2 FYNNEI. The CDR3 DNA sequence: TGTGCCAGCAGGGGGGATACAGGGGGTAACACTGAAGCTTTCTTT. Protein sequence: CASRGDTGGNTEAFF.

Worth noting for this clone: A read error may account for a junction end that differs from germline. The chain joins TRBV5-1 to TRBJ2-5, with TRBD2 matching over 8 bases. The CDR3 has 14 residues. Per germline, CDR1 SGHRS and CDR2 YFSETQ. CDR3 nucleotides: TGCGCCAGCAGCTTCGGGACTAGTAGGGAGATCCAGTACTTC. Translating it yields CASSFGTSREIQYF.

The J gene is TRBJ1-2, the V gene TRBV30; D is unclear. Germline V gene data show CDR1 as GTSNPN and CDR2 as SVGIG (reference sequence). This CDR3 comprises 14 residues. V gave up 2 bases and J gave up 8 bases, with 18 bases separating them. CDR3 residues: CAWSPSGVGGGYTF. In DNA, the CDR3 is TGTGCCTGGAGTCCCAGCGGTGTCGGAGGGGGCTACACCTTC.

The DNA of the CDR3 is TGTGCCAGCACCCCTGGGGACAGGTCCTACGAGCAGTACTTC. Its translation is CASTPGDRSYEQYF. The chain carries TRBV6-5 and TRBJ2-7; TRBD1 matches at 8 bases. CDR1 is MNHEY, CDR2 SVGAGI, per germline. The ends lost 7 bases at V and 1 base at J; junction bases unmatched: 6. This CDR3 is 14 amino acids long.